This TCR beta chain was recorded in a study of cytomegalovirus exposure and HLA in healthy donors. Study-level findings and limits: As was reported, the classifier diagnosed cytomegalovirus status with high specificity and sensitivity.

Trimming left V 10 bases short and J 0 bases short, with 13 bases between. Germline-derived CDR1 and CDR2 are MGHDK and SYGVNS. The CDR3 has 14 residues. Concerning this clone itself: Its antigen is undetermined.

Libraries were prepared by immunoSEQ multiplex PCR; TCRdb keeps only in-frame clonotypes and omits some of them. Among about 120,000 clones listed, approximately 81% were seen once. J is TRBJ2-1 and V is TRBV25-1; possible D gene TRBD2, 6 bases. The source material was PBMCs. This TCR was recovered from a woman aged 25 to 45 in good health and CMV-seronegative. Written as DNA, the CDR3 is TGTGCCACTGGGAGGACAAGCTCCTACAATGAGCAGTTCTTC. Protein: CATGRTSSYNEQFF.